Following are 15 T cell receptor beta chains from one sample sequenced in a study of T-cell reconstitution after alpha-beta-depleted transplantation in children. Preparation of the TCRbeta library was carried out with unique molecular identifiers. TCRdb used MiXCR to reprocess the PCR reads, holding one entry per CDR3 protein. Here the sample spans hundreds of thousands of distinct CDR3 sequences, approximately 32% being singletons. Sequences were derived from PBMCs from the stem cell graft donor, sampled from the stem cell graft. The receptors originated from a human donor who donated a stem cell graft to a child with aplastic anemia.

This clonotype was picked up a small number of times. The V gene is TRBV12-3 or TRBV12-4, the J gene TRBJ1-1; 7 bases match TRBD1. This CDR3 has 12 residues. With V trimmed by 5 bases and J by 7 bases, 4 bases remained unmatched. The CDR3 is CASSPGGIEAFF. As DNA, the CDR3 is TGTGCCAGCAGTCCAGGGGGGATTGAAGCTTTCTTT.

The rearrangement uses TRBV28 and TRBJ2-3; 12 bases are a match to TRBD2. From germline, CDR1 is MDHEN and CDR2 SYDVKM. V shed 8 bases and J 6 bases; nucleotides not matched to a gene: 6. This CDR3 comprises 14 residues. CDR3: CASGWTSGEDTQYF. In nucleotides, the CDR3 is TGTGCCAGCGGATGGACTAGCGGGGAGGATACGCAGTATTTT. The variable domain in full, completed from reference TRBV28 and TRBJ2-3, reads DVKVTQSSRYLVKRTGEKVFLECVQDMDHENMFWYRQDPGLGLRLIYFSYDVKMKEKGDIPEGYSVSREKKERFSLILESASTNQTSMYLCASGWTSGEDTQYFGPGTRLTVL.

The chain employs TRBV7-2 and TRBJ2-4; possible D gene TRBD2, 5 bases. Trimming pared 5 bases from V and 0 bases from J, leaving 17 bases between. CDR3 length equals 17 residues. Germline V lookup: CDR1 SGHTA, CDR2 FQGNSA. CDR3 nucleotide sequence: TGTGCCAGCAGCCTGATCGACGGGGAACTAGCCAAAAACATTCAGTACTTC. It codes for CASSLIDGELAKNIQYF.

This chain joins TRBV24-1 and TRBJ2-2; 8 nucleotides align to TRBD1. Germline assignment: CDR1 KGHDR and CDR2 SFDVKD. This CDR3 region has 16 residues. Trimming took 3 bases from V and 3 from J; bases not matched to a gene: 5. This chain's CDR3 is CATSDPGGRYTGELFF. CDR3 nucleotide sequence: TGTGCCACCAGTGATCCAGGGGGCCGGTACACCGGGGAGCTGTTTTTT.

This clonotype has just a few counts. A junction boundary mismatches the germline segment, possibly from a read error. The chain is built from TRBV28 and TRBJ2-3; D ambiguous. The V gene's germline CDR1 is MDHEN and CDR2 SYDVKM. CDR3 length equals 14 residues. This chain's CDR3 is CASRLLGGADTQYF. In nucleotides, the CDR3 is TGTGCCAGCAGGTTATTGGGTGGGGCAGATACGCAGTATTTT.

This clonotype was picked up one time. This rearrangement joins TRBV7-9 to TRBJ1-2; D gene ambiguous. In germline, CDR1 is SEHNR, CDR2 FQNEAQ (reference sequence). V shed 4 bases and J shed 8 bases, with 20 bases lying between them. CDR3 size: 15 residues. In DNA form, the CDR3 reads TGTGCCAGCAGCTCCCCAGAAACTGAATACGGGGGCTACACCTTC. This encodes CASSSPETEYGGYTF. Complete variable domain (other parts from reference TRBV7-9 and TRBJ1-2): DTGVSQNPRHKITKRGQNVTFRCDPISEHNRLYWYRQTLGQGPEFLTYFQNEAQLEKSRLLSDRFSAERPKGSFSTLEIQRTEQGDSAMYLCASSSPETEYGGYTFGSGTRLTVV.

A remark on this clonotype: A junction boundary mismatches the germline segment, possibly from a read error. This sequence joins TRBV6-5 and TRBJ1-6; D gene unclear. Germline CDR1 and CDR2: MNHEY and SVGAGI. CDR3 size: 13 residues. CDR3 loop: CTSSYSNQAPLHF. For the CDR3, the DNA is TGTACCAGCAGTTACTCGAACCAGGCACCCCTCCACTTT.

This clonotype was detected only once. The V and J genes are TRBV6-2 or TRBV6-3 and TRBJ2-3, with 8 bases matching TRBD2. The germline gives CDR1 MNHEY, CDR2 SVGEGT. The CDR3 has 17 residues. V shed 5 bases, J shed 4 bases, and the junction held 14 bases outside the gene matches. This CDR3 is CASSPPREAGVPDTQYF. The CDR3 DNA follows: TGTGCCAGCAGTCCGCCCAGGGAAGCGGGAGTTCCAGATACGCAGTATTTT.

This clonotype is medium-sized within its sample. The J gene is TRBJ1-3, the V gene TRBV7-9, with unresolved D. Germline loops: CDR1 SEHNR, CDR2 FQNEAQ (reference sequence). The CDR3 runs to 16 residues. V gave up 5 bases and J gave up 1 base, with 15 bases separating them. Written as DNA, the CDR3 is TGTGCCAGCAGCCCCTTCGGGGTGGCTTCTGGAAACACCATATATTTT. Residues: CASSPFGVASGNTIYF.

This CDR3 is CSVGEREGRETQYF. CDR3 nucleotides: TGCAGCGTTGGAGAGCGGGAGGGCCGCGAGACCCAGTACTTC. The chain links TRBV29-1 to TRBJ2-5; 10 bases map to TRBD2. This CDR3 has 14 residues. After removal of 4 bases from V and 5 bases from J, the junction contained 7 bases not matched to a gene. CDR1 is SQVTM, CDR2 ANQGSEA, per germline.

The chain is built from TRBV27 and TRBJ1-5; D is uncertain. The CDR3 loop spans 12 amino acids. The germline CDR1 and CDR2 sequences are MNHEY and SMNVEV (reference sequence). V was trimmed by 10 bases and J by 2 bases, leaving 9 bases between them. CDR3 sequence (DNA): TGTGCCAACCACACGGGCAATCAGCCCCAGCATTTT. Protein sequence: CANHTGNQPQHF.

This clonotype was counted between two and nine times. V usage is TRBV5-6 and J usage is TRBJ2-2; 7 nucleotides align to TRBD1. The ends lost 6 bases at V and 7 bases at J; junction bases unmatched: 9. Germline assignment: CDR1 SGHDT and CDR2 YYEEEE. The CDR3 length is 14 residues. This CDR3 is CASTLTQGIGELFF. The CDR3 nucleotides are TGTGCCAGCACCCTGACACAGGGGATCGGGGAGCTGTTTTTT.

This chain links TRBV7-9 with TRBJ2-1, with a tentative D call TRBD2 (5 bases). Trimming shortened V by 4 bases and J by 7 bases, and 8 bases separated the two germline ends. The CDR3 length is 12 residues. CDR1 is SEHNR, CDR2 FQNEAQ, per germline (reference sequence). CDR3 loop: CASSWTLNEQFF. CDR3 DNA sequence: TGTGCCAGCAGCTGGACTCTAAATGAGCAGTTCTTC.

This clonotype showed up just a few times. V usage is TRBV7-3 and J usage is TRBJ2-3, with 11 bases that match TRBD2. Germline V gene sequence: CDR1 SGHTA, CDR2 FQGTGA. The CDR3 extends over 15 amino acids. The ends lost 4 bases at V and 6 bases at J; junction bases unmatched: 6. CDR3 loop: CASSSLAGGADTQYF. In nucleotides, the CDR3 is TGTGCCAGCAGCTCCCTAGCGGGAGGTGCGGATACGCAGTATTTT.

The chain uses TRBV19 and TRBJ1-6, with D perhaps matching TRBD1 (6 bases). Trimming cost V 7 bases and J 6 bases, with 13 bases left between them. The CDR3 consists of 14 residues. CDR1 and CDR2 (germline): LNHDA, SQIVND (reference sequence). Written as DNA, the CDR3 is TGTGCCAGTATCGATGAGGGGGGTAATTCACCCCTCCACTTT. Translation: CASIDEGGNSPLHF.